This TCR beta chain comes out of a study of blood T cells in healthy people across ages. Study-wide results and limits: PBMC samples, being unsorted, prevented any conclusive comparison of naive and antigen-experienced cells. Measured against age, TCR beta diversity per million T cells decreased in a roughly linear manner.

This CDR3 is built from 14 residues. The V end lost 10 bases, the J end lost 0 bases, and 14 bases lay between the germline ends. A J-beta primer mix and a sample-barcoded 5' primer were used in a second PCR of roughly 7 to 12 cycles. One entry per CDR3 protein, called by TCRdb with MiXCR from the 5' RACE reads. In the table there are about 640,000 distinct CDR3 sequences, approximately 59% of which are singletons. Each donor gave 9.5 to 10 milliliters of peripheral blood. Per-sample PBMC isolation yielded at least 6 million cells. This clonotype has a handful of counts. The antigen remains undetermined.

The specimen sequenced was blood. The TCR was taken from a man aged 55 to 70 in good health. This chain links TRBV12-3 or TRBV12-4 with TRBJ2-3; a weak D match, TRBD2 (5 bases). CDR3 region: CATTRTGSTDTQYF. The CDR3, as DNA: TGTGCCACAACAAGGACGGGAAGCACAGATACGCAGTATTTT.